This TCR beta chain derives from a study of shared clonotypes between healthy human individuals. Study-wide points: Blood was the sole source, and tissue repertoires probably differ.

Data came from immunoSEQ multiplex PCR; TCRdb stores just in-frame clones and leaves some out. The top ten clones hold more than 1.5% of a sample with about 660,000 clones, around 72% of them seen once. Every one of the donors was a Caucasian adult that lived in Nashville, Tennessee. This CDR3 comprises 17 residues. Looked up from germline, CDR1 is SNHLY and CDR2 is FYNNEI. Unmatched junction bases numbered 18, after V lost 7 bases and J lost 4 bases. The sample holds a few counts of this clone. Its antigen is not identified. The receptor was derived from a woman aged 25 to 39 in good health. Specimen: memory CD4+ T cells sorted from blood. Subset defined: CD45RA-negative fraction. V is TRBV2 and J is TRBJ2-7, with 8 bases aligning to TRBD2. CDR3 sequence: CASTPVVGAGGRYEQYF. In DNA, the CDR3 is TGTGCCAGCACCCCGGTGGTTGGGGCGGGAGGTCGATACGAGCAGTACTTC.